This is a list of T cell receptor beta chains from one sample in a study of cytomegalovirus exposure and HLA in healthy donors. Method: immunoSEQ multiplex PCR; TCRdb's copy keeps in-frame clones and lacks some. The sample carries about 130,000 clones, around a tenth recorded once. Specimen: PBMCs. These receptors originate from a man aged 45 to 65 in good health and CMV-seronegative. The CDR3 runs from the conserved cysteine through the conserved F or W. The order of the fields is V gene, J gene, D gene, CDR3 protein. D genes are given only for firm matches.

>TRBV7-3|TRBJ2-2|NA
CASSLMANRDLGATGELFF
>TRBV30|TRBJ1-6|TRBD1
CAWAGTGNSPLHF
>TRBV19|TRBJ1-1|NA
CASSIDTGGALWGTEAFF
>TRBV9|TRBJ2-2|NA
CASSVGADTNTGELFF
>TRBV5-8|TRBJ2-2|TRBD2
CASSPRLAGAFGELFF
>TRBV6-5|TRBJ2-5|NA
CASSYLPPRDTQYF
>TRBV25-1|TRBJ2-7|TRBD1
CASRADRGGLYEQYF
>TRBV19|TRBJ1-5|TRBD1
CASSIDRGGDQPQHF
>TRBV6-1|TRBJ2-5|NA
CASNPGAETQYF
>TRBV7-2|TRBJ2-1|TRBD2
CASSLRGGGSSGNIPFF
>TRBV28|TRBJ2-7|NA
CASSGDLAYEQYF
>TRBV19|TRBJ1-4|TRBD1
CASSRPGQGNEKLFF
>TRBV6-6|TRBJ2-1|TRBD1
CASSYHRGPYNEQFF
>TRBV10-1|TRBJ1-2|NA
CASSDEGLPGYGYTF